This T cell receptor beta chain was retrieved from a study of blood T cell repertoires in COVID-19. Sequenced by immunoSEQ multiplex PCR; TCRdb stores in-frame clones only, minus some. The table shows about 100,000 clones, with about 80% occurring only once. This clone was observed once. Germline V lookup: CDR1 MNHEY, CDR2 SMNVEV (reference sequence). There are 15 residues in the CDR3. Trimming left V 5 bases short and J 6 bases short, with 17 bases between. The sample taken for sequencing was peripheral blood. The sequence was collected from a woman in her 70s with acute or convalescent COVID-19. V gene TRBV27 combines with J gene TRBJ2-1; D is perhaps TRBD2 (5 bases). This chain's CDR3 is CASSEGGPVPNEQFF. CDR3 in DNA: TGTGCCAGCAGTGAAGGAGGCCCCGTCCCCAATGAGCAGTTCTTC.